The 18 T cell receptor beta chains reported below all come from one sample, sequenced in a study of blood T cell repertoires in COVID-19. TCRdb's copy holds only in-frame clones and misses some; the assay was immunoSEQ multiplex PCR. The profile shows about 130,000 clones, under 85% of them singletons. The sequencing sample was made of peripheral blood. These receptors came from a woman in her sixties with acute or convalescent COVID-19.

This clone was seen only a few times. V usage is TRBV9 and J usage is TRBJ2-3, with D tentatively TRBD2 (6 bases). This CDR3 has 15 amino acids. The germline V gene has CDR1 SGDLS and CDR2 YYNGEE. Deletions cut 2 bases from V and 1 base from J, with 11 bases between. CDR3 DNA sequence: TGTGCCAGCAGCGTGAGCGGGTCCCGCACAGATACGCAGTATTTT. Encoded protein: CASSVSGSRTDTQYF.

The genes are TRBV7-3 and TRBJ2-3; D not resolved. The germline gives CDR1 SGHTA, CDR2 FQGTGA. This CDR3 has 14 amino acids. The V end was cut by 3 bases, the J end by 2 bases, with 9 bases between. The CDR3, as DNA: TGTGCCAGCAGCTTCGCGGCCCTCACAGATACGCAGTATTTT. This gives the protein CASSFAALTDTQYF.

J is TRBJ1-2 and V is TRBV7-9; no firm D call. Germline CDR1 reads SEHNR; CDR2 reads FQNEAQ (reference sequence). V lost 8 bases, J lost 5 bases, and 12 bases lay in between. This CDR3 has 12 residues. The CDR3 region is CASSGISYGYTF. CDR3 nucleotide sequence: TGTGCCAGCTCGGGGATTTCATATGGCTACACCTTC.

The gene calls are TRBV30 and TRBJ1-5, with 10 bases that match TRBD1. J gave up 9 bases and V 1 base, and 9 bases lay outside the gene matches. The CDR3 consists of 15 residues. Germline V gives CDR1 GTSNPN, CDR2 SVGIG (reference sequence). The CDR3 DNA is TGTGCCTGGAGTGCCGGACAGGGGGAGGTAGGGCCCCAGCATTTT. Residues: CAWSAGQGEVGPQHF. The complete variable domain, with remaining parts taken from reference TRBV30 and TRBJ1-5, reads SQTIHQWPATLVQPVGSPLSLECTVEGTSNPNLYWYRQAAGRGLQLLFYSVGIGQISSEVPQNLSASRPQDRQFILSSKKLLLSDSGFYLCAWSAGQGEVGPQHFGDGTRLSIL.

The chain links TRBV19 to TRBJ1-2, with 9 nucleotides matching TRBD1. V lost 6 bases and J lost 7; bases outside the gene matches: 21. This CDR3 spans 18 amino acids. From germline, CDR1 is LNHDA and CDR2 SQIVND (reference sequence). This chain's CDR3 is CASSDPRLPGTGLTGYTF. The CDR3 DNA sequence: TGTGCCAGTAGCGACCCACGTCTTCCCGGGACAGGGCTCACTGGCTACACCTTC. The variable domain in full, with the rest retrieved from reference TRBV19 and TRBJ1-2, is DGGITQSPKYLFRKEGQNVTLSCEQNLNHDAMYWYRQDPGQGLRLIYYSQIVNDFQKGDIAEGYSVSREKKESFPLTVTSAQKNPTAFYLCASSDPRLPGTGLTGYTFGSGTRLTVV.

The CDR3 DNA follows: TGCGCCAGCAGCCAAGGGGGTCGGACAGGGGCTTCACCCCTCCACTTT. It yields the protein CASSQGGRTGASPLHF. The chain uses TRBV4-1 and TRBJ1-6, with 9 bases aligning to TRBD1. Germline loops: CDR1 MGHRA, CDR2 YSYEKL. The CDR3 runs 16 residues. The V segment lost 1 base and the J segment 9 bases; nucleotides outside the gene matches: 7.

The chain uses TRBV9 and TRBJ2-3; no clear D gene. Trimming left V 4 bases short and J 3 bases short, with 9 bases between. Germline V gene lookup returns CDR1 SGDLS and CDR2 YYNGEE. The CDR3 runs 13 residues. CDR3 bases: TGTGCCAGCAGCCGGCGGCCTACAGATACGCAGTATTTT. Residues: CASSRRPTDTQYF.

CDR3 in amino acids: CASSFRGGVGANVLTF. The DNA of the CDR3 is TGTGCCAGCAGCTTTAGGGGAGGGGTAGGGGCCAACGTCCTGACTTTC. The V gene is TRBV7-9, the J gene TRBJ2-6; 7 nucleotides align to TRBD2. CDR1 is SEHNR and CDR2 is FQNEAQ in the germline V gene (reference sequence). The junction had 6 bases not matched to a gene; V was cut back by 3 bases and J by 4 bases. CDR3 length: 16 residues.

The chain joins TRBV24-1 to TRBJ1-2; 9 nucleotides align to TRBD1. The CDR3 is 15 amino acids. Germline CDR1 and CDR2: KGHDR and SFDVKD. The J segment lost 6 bases and the V segment lost 0 bases, leaving 4 bases of the junction unmatched. The CDR3 loop is CATSDLGQGFDGYTF. In nucleotides, the CDR3 is TGTGCCACCAGTGATTTGGGACAGGGGTTTGATGGCTACACCTTC.

This chain joins TRBV4-1 and TRBJ2-1; 8 bases match TRBD2. The CDR3 covers 16 residues. Germline values: CDR1 MGHRA, CDR2 YSYEKL. With V trimmed by 6 bases and J by 6 bases, 13 bases remained unmatched. The CDR3 DNA sequence: TGCGCCAGCAGAAAGATGTTCGGGGGGGGTTCCAATGAGCAGTTCTTC. This gives the protein CASRKMFGGGSNEQFF.

The rearrangement joins TRBV6-6 to TRBJ1-1; TRBD1 might be the D (6 bases). The CDR3 spans 14 residues. Germline loops: CDR1 MNHNY, CDR2 SVGAGI (reference sequence). With 0 bases removed from V and 5 bases from J, the gap between germline ends came to 10 bases. The CDR3 loop is CASSYSTGDTEAFF. The CDR3 bases are TGTGCCAGCAGTTACTCGACAGGAGATACTGAAGCTTTCTTT.

J is TRBJ1-6 and V is TRBV7-2, with 7 bases identical to TRBD1. This CDR3 is built from 15 residues. Germline values: CDR1 SGHTA, CDR2 FQGNSA. V trimming: 6 bases; J trimming: 7 bases; junction bases outside the gene matches: 9. The CDR3 is CASRPPGQLNSPLHF. The CDR3 DNA reads as TGTGCCAGCAGACCACCGGGACAGCTAAATTCACCCCTCCACTTT.

The chain recombines TRBV2 with TRBJ2-7; D possibly corresponds to TRBD2 (5 bases). The CDR3 covers 14 residues. Trimming shortened V by 2 bases and J by 4 bases, and 12 bases separated the two germline ends. Germline values: CDR1 SNHLY, CDR2 FYNNEI. The CDR3 DNA reads TGTGCCAGCAGTGAACGCAGGACGGGGTACGAGCAGTACTTC. It specifies CASSERRTGYEQYF.

This rearrangement joins TRBV5-4 to TRBJ2-1; 8 bases match TRBD2. This CDR3 has 15 residues. The germline gives CDR1 SGHNT, CDR2 YYREEE (reference sequence). J lost 6 bases, V lost 0 bases, and 5 bases had no gene match. The CDR3 region is CASSLVAGGGNEQFF. In DNA form, the CDR3 reads TGTGCCAGCAGCTTGGTGGCGGGGGGAGGCAATGAGCAGTTCTTC.

V usage is TRBV13 and J usage is TRBJ1-2; TRBD1 matches 7 bases. The CDR3 length is 14 residues. The V segment lost 3 bases and the J segment 4 bases; nucleotides outside the gene matches: 5. CDR1 is PRHDT, CDR2 FYEKMQ, per germline (reference sequence). This CDR3 is CASSLKTGSYGYTF. CDR3 sequence (DNA): TGTGCCAGCAGCTTGAAGACAGGGAGCTATGGCTACACCTTC.

This clone was detected only a few times. V gene TRBV5-6 combines with J gene TRBJ1-1; a weak D match, TRBD1 (6 bases). Looked up from germline, CDR1 is SGHDT and CDR2 is YYEEEE. The CDR3 spans 15 residues. The germline V and J ends were trimmed by 4 bases and 1 base, with 14 bases remaining between them. CDR3 region: CASSRSGTPNTEAFF. The CDR3 DNA reads as TGTGCCAGCAGCCGGAGTGGGACACCGAACACTGAAGCTTTCTTT.

This chain links TRBV5-1 with TRBJ2-6, with 9 bases that match TRBD2. V shed 5 bases, J shed 0 bases, and the junction held 9 bases outside the gene matches. Per germline, CDR1 SGHRS and CDR2 YFSETQ. This CDR3 is 18 amino acids long. The CDR3 spells CASRAGTSLSSGANVLTF. CDR3 nucleotides: TGCGCCAGCAGAGCCGGGACTAGCCTAAGCTCTGGGGCCAACGTCCTGACTTTC. Filled out from reference TRBV5-1 and TRBJ2-6, the complete variable domain reads KAGVTQTPRYLIKTRGQQVTLSCSPISGHRSVSWYQQTPGQGLQFLFEYFSETQRNKGNFPGRFSGRQFSNSRSEMNVSTLELGDSALYLCASRAGTSLSSGANVLTFGAGSRLTVL.

The chain employs TRBV5-1 and TRBJ1-2, with D perhaps TRBD1 (5 bases). Germline V gene lookup returns CDR1 SGHRS and CDR2 YFSETQ. The CDR3 runs to 15 residues. Trimming removed 4 bases at V and 3 bases at J, with 16 bases between. The CDR3 sequence is CASSLQGGGDYGYTF. The DNA of the CDR3 is TGCGCCAGCAGCCTTCAGGGAGGAGGTGACTATGGCTACACCTTC.